The rows below give T cell receptor beta chains drawn from one sample of a study of early T cells in non-severe SARS-CoV-2 infection. TCRdb reanalysed the 5' RACE reads using MiXCR and keeps one entry per CDR3 protein. Here the sample spans fewer than 75,000 distinct CDR3 sequences, 20% being singletons. The sample in question was whole blood, obtained at baseline. The receptors here all came from an adult who was a healthcare worker with PCR-confirmed SARS-CoV-2 infection or an uninfected control (not recorded which). CDR3s include the opening cysteine and the closing phenylalanine or tryptophan. The order of the fields is CDR3 length, V gene, D gene, J gene, clone size, CDR3 protein, CDR3 DNA. The D gene is left open where the match is weak. Rows give clone size only sometimes, using once, few, many, or a class for an expanded clone.

>13|TRBV6-6|NA|TRBJ1-2|NA
CASSYSSIYGYTF
TGTGCCAGCAGTTACTCTTCCATCTATGGCTACACCTTC
>11|TRBV29-1|NA|TRBJ2-1|NA
CSVGTNNEQFF
TGCAGCGTTGGGACGAACAATGAGCAGTTCTTC
>11|TRBV29-1|NA|TRBJ2-2|many
CSVGGTGELFF
TGCAGCGTTGGGGGTACCGGGGAGCTGTTTTTT
>13|TRBV30|NA|TRBJ1-2|NA
CAWSVHGIYGYTF
TGTGCCTGGAGTGTACATGGTATCTATGGCTACACCTTC
>14|TRBV2|NA|TRBJ2-5|few
CASSDHSSQETQYF
TGTGCCAGCAGTGACCACTCTTCTCAAGAGACCCAGTACTTC
>13|TRBV20-1|NA|TRBJ1-2|many
CSARDFVEYGYTF
TGCAGTGCTAGAGATTTCGTGGAGTATGGCTACACCTTC
>15|TRBV18|NA|TRBJ1-1|NA
CASSPPGVSNTEAFF
TGTGCCAGCTCACCACCGGGGGTCTCCAACACTGAAGCTTTTTTT
>15|TRBV11-2|NA|TRBJ2-4|NA
CASSWGQSGAGIQYF
TGTGCCAGCAGCTGGGGACAGTCGGGGGCAGGCATTCAGTACTTC
>12|TRBV27|NA|TRBJ2-3|few
CASSPQRGAQYF
TGTGCCAGCAGTCCTCAGAGGGGTGCGCAGTATTTT
>14|TRBV12-3/TRBV12-4|NA|TRBJ1-2|NA
CASSPHLLYDGYTF
TGTGCCAGCAGTCCCCACCTCCTCTATGATGGCTACACCTTC
>14|TRBV29-1|NA|TRBJ2-2|few
CSVVSQLNTGELFF
TGCAGCGTTGTATCACAATTGAACACCGGGGAGCTGTTTTTT
>14|TRBV7-9|NA|TRBJ2-5|NA
CASSLALSQETQYF
TGTGCCAGCAGCTTAGCGCTTAGTCAAGAGACCCAGTACTTC
>17|TRBV3-1|TRBD2|TRBJ2-1|few
CASSQPPTSGGAGEQFF
TGTGCCAGCAGCCAACCTCCGACTAGCGGGGGGGCAGGTGAGCAGTTCTTC
>11|TRBV7-9|NA|TRBJ1-3|NA
CASSFANTIYF
TGTGCCAGCAGCTTTGCGAACACCATATATTTT
>17|TRBV4-1|TRBD1|TRBJ2-3|few
CASSPKKGARGTDTQYF
TGCGCCAGCAGCCCGAAGAAGGGGGCGCGGGGCACAGATACGCAGTATTTT
>15|TRBV2|TRBD1|TRBJ2-6|NA
CASRADRAGANVLTF
TGTGCCAGCAGAGCAGACAGGGCTGGGGCCAACGTCCTGACTTTC
>12|TRBV20-1|NA|TRBJ1-6|few
CSARPPNSPLHF
TGCAGTGCTAGACCCCCGAATTCACCCCTCCACTTT
>14|TRBV9|NA|TRBJ2-7|many
CASSVSPSSYEQYF
TGTGCCAGCAGCGTAAGTCCAAGCTCCTACGAGCAGTACTTC
>16|TRBV7-9|TRBD1|TRBJ1-5|few
CASSLAGTGDNQPQHF
TGTGCCAGCAGCTTAGCGGGGACAGGCGACAATCAGCCCCAGCATTTT
>16|TRBV11-3|NA|TRBJ2-7|NA
CASSPGPGDGNYEQYF
TGTGCCAGCAGCCCGGGCCCCGGGGACGGGAACTACGAGCAGTACTTC
>15|TRBV10-3|NA|TRBJ2-7|NA
CAISESTRVDYEQYF
TGTGCCATCAGTGAGTCGACCAGGGTTGACTACGAGCAGTACTTC
>14|TRBV18|NA|TRBJ2-3|few
CASSPPFRGDTQYF
TGTGCCAGCTCACCACCGTTCCGGGGCGATACGCAGTATTTT
>13|TRBV30|TRBD1|TRBJ2-2|NA
CAWSRQGPGELFF
TGTGCCTGGAGCAGACAGGGTCCAGGGGAGCTGTTTTTT
>10|TRBV30|NA|TRBJ2-5|few
CAWSVETQYF
TGTGCCTGGAGTGTCGAGACCCAGTACTTC
>14|TRBV27|TRBD1|TRBJ2-3|few
CASSAWDSLDTQYF
TGTGCCAGCAGTGCCTGGGACAGCCTAGATACGCAGTATTTT
>15|TRBV5-4|NA|TRBJ2-5|NA
CASSLERGSVETQYF
TGTGCCAGCAGCTTGGAACGGGGGTCTGTTGAGACCCAGTACTTC
>13|TRBV7-9|NA|TRBJ2-3|NA
CASSFGATDTQYF
TGTGCCAGCAGCTTTGGGGCGACAGATACGCAGTATTTT
>15|TRBV9|TRBD2|TRBJ2-3|NA
CASSGRGAVTDTQYF
TGTGCCAGCAGCGGGCGGGGGGCGGTCACAGATACGCAGTATTTT
>17|TRBV4-1|NA|TRBJ1-1|few
CASSQDFLDRRNTEAFF
TGCGCCAGCAGCCAAGATTTTCTAGACCGAAGGAACACTGAAGCTTTCTTT
>14|TRBV29-1|TRBD1|TRBJ2-3|NA
CSGSNRDRGDTQYF
TGCAGCGGTAGTAACCGGGACAGGGGAGATACGCAGTATTTT